This TCR beta chain was captured in a study of Graves' ophthalmopathy and Graves' hyperthyroidism. This clonotype was observed many times. CDR3 regions of TCR beta were amplified from RNA transcripts. HTBI primers served in a first-round RT-PCR, which a second-round multiplex PCR followed. One entry per CDR3 protein results from TCRdb running MiXCR on the multiplex PCR reads. The table has more than 1,000,000 distinct CDR3 sequences, about 35% seen once. The V segment lost 4 bases and the J segment 4 bases; nucleotides outside the gene matches: 2. The germline gives CDR1 SGHRS, CDR2 YFSETQ. CDR3 size: 14 residues.

The source of this sequence is an adult man with Graves' hyperthyroidism. Sequences were obtained from peripheral blood or thyroid tissue (not recorded which). V is TRBV5-1 and J is TRBJ2-5; 12 nucleotides line up with TRBD1. The CDR3 here is CASSGGQGAETQYF. In nucleotides, the CDR3 is TGCGCCAGCAGCGGGGGACAGGGGGCAGAGACCCAGTACTTC.